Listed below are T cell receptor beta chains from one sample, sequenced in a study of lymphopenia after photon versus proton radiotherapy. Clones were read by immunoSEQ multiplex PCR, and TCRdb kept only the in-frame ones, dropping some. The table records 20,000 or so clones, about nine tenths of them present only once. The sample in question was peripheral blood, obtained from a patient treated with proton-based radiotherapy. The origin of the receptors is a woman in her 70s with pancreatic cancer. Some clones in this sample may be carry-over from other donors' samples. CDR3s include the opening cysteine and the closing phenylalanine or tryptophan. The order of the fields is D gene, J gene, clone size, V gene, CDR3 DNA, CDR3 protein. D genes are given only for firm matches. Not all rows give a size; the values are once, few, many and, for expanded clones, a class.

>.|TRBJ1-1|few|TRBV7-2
TGTGCCAGCAGCTTAGGGACAAGGGTGAACACTGAAGCTTTCTTT
CASSLGTRVNTEAFF
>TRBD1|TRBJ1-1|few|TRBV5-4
TGTGCCAGCAGCCGGACAGGGGGCGCAGCGGGCACTGAAGCTTTCTTT
CASSRTGGAAGTEAFF
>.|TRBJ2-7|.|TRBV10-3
TGTGCCATCAGTGAAATGGCGGGTGGCTACGAGCAGTACTTC
CAISEMAGGYEQYF
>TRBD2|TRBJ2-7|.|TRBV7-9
TGTGCCAGCAGCTTAGCGACTAGCCGCTCCTACGAGCAGTACTTC
CASSLATSRSYEQYF
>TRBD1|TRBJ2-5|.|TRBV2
TGTGGTACGGACAGGGCGAGGGAGACCCAGTACTTC
CGTDRARETQYF
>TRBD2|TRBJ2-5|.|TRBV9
TGTGCCAGCAGCGTAGGACTAGCGGAATACCAAGAGACCCAGTACTTC
CASSVGLAEYQETQYF
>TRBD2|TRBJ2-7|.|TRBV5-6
TGTGCCAGCAGAAGGCTAGCGGGAGACGAGCAGTACTTC
CASRRLAGDEQYF
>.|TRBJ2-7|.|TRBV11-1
TGTGCCAGCAGCTCCGCGGGAAACCGATACGAGCAGTACTTC
CASSSAGNRYEQYF
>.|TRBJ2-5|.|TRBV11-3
TGTGCCAGCAGCTTAAACAGACAAGAGACCCAGTACTTC
CASSLNRQETQYF
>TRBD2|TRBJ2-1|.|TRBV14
TGTGCCAGCAGCATGAGCGGGAGTCGGAATGAGCAGTTCTTC
CASSMSGSRNEQFF
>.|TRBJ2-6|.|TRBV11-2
TGTGCCAGCGGCCCGTCATCCTCTGGGGCCAACGTCCTGACTTTC
CASGPSSSGANVLTF
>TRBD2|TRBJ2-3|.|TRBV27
TGTGCCAGCAACAGACTAGCGGGGGGAAGCACAGATACGCAGTATTTT
CASNRLAGGSTDTQYF
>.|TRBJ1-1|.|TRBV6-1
TGTGCCAGCAATGAGGGAAGGACAACTGAAGCTTTCTTT
CASNEGRTTEAFF
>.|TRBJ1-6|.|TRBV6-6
TGTGCCAGCAGTTACGCCAGATCCGGCGATTCACCCCTCCACTTT
CASSYARSGDSPLHF
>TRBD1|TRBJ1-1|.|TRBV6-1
TGTGCCAGCAGTGGGGACAGGGCTATGAACACTGAAGCTTTCTTT
CASSGDRAMNTEAFF
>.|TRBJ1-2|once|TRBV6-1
TGTGCCAGCAGTGAAAACGGGGACTATGGCTACACCTTC
CASSENGDYGYTF
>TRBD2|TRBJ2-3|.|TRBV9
TGTGCCAGCAGCGTAGGACTAGCGGAGATAGCTAGCACAGATACGCAGTATTTT
CASSVGLAEIASTDTQYF
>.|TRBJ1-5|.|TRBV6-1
TGTGCCAGCAGTGAAAGGGATCGTGGGGCCAATCAGCCCCAGCATTTT
CASSERDRGANQPQHF
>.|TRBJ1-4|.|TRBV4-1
TGCGCCAGCAGCCAAGATCTGACAGTACCGTCAACTAATGAAAAACTGTTTTTT
CASSQDLTVPSTNEKLFF
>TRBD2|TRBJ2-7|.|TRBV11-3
TGTGCCAGCAGTAACGGGGTGGCGGGAGACGAGCAGTACTTC
CASSNGVAGDEQYF
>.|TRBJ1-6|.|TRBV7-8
TGTGCCAGCAGTTTTATCTCGGCAGGGGATTCACCCCTCCACTTT
CASSFISAGDSPLHF
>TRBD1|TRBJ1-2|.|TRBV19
TGTGCCAGTAGTACCGGGACAGTCTACGGCTACACCTTC
CASSTGTVYGYTF
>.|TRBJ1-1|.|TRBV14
TGTGCCAGCAGCCAACAGGGGTCTGAAGCTTTCTTT
CASSQQGSEAFF
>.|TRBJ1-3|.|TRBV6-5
TGTGCCAGCAGCAGAGGACCGAGCTCTGGAAACACCATATATTTT
CASSRGPSSGNTIYF
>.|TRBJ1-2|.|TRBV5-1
TGCGCCAGCAGCAGGCCCCCTAACTATGGCTACACCTTC
CASSRPPNYGYTF
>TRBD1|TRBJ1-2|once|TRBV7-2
TGTGCCAGCAGCTTTTCGGGACAGGGGGTGTATGGCTACACCTTC
CASSFSGQGVYGYTF
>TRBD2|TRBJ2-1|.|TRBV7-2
TGTGCCAGCAGCTATTCGTGGACTAGCGGTTACAATGAGCAGTTCTTC
CASSYSWTSGYNEQFF
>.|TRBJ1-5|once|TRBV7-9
TGTGCCAGCAGCTTAGGGGGGATCGGGCAGCCCCAGCATTTT
CASSLGGIGQPQHF
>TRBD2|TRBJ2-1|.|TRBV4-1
TGCGCCAGCAGCCAAGATAAAAGGGCTAGCGGGAAGGGTAATGAGCAGTTCTTC
CASSQDKRASGKGNEQFF
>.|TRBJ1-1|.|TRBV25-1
TGTGCCAGCAGTGCCGCCGGGAGATCTGAAGCTTTCTTT
CASSAAGRSEAFF
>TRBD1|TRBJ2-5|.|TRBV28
TGTGCCAGCAGCCTGGGACAGGCCCCGGAGTCCCAAGAGACCCAGTACTTC
CASSLGQAPESQETQYF
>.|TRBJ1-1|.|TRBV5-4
TGTGCCAGCAGCTTAATCAGCGGGACAGAAGCTTTCTTT
CASSLISGTEAFF
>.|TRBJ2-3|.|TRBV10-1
TGCGCCAGCAGTGAGGGTAGGGCGCAGTATTTT
CASSEGRAQYF
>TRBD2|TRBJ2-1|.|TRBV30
TGTGCCTGGAGGGGACTAGACTATGAGCAGTTCTTC
CAWRGLDYEQFF
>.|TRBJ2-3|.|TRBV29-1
TGCAGCGAGAACCGCGACACCCCCTTTCCAACAGATACGCAGTATTTT
CSENRDTPFPTDTQYF
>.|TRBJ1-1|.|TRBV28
TGTGCCACCAGGACAGCCAACACTGAAGCTTTCTTT
CATRTANTEAFF
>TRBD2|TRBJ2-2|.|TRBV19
TGTGCCAGTAGTGGTCTAGCGGGAGGGCCCACCGGGGAGCTGTTTTTT
CASSGLAGGPTGELFF
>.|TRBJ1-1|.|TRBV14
TGTGCCAGCAGCCAAGGACGGAACACTGAAGCTTTCTTT
CASSQGRNTEAFF
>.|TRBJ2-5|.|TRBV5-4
TGTGCCAGCAGCTTGCGCGAAGAGACCCAGTACTTC
CASSLREETQYF
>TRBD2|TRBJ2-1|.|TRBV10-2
TGCGCCAGCAGTGAAACTAGCGAGAACTACAATGAGCAGTTCTTC
CASSETSENYNEQFF
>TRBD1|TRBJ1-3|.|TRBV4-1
TGCGCCAGCAGCCAGAGTCCGACAGGGCACGGAAACACCATATATTTT
CASSQSPTGHGNTIYF
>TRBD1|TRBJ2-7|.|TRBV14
TGTGCCAGCAGCCGATCCTTAGGGGGCCGGGGCAAATACGAGCAGTACTTC
CASSRSLGGRGKYEQYF
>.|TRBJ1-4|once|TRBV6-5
TGTGCCAGCAGTGCAGGGACAACTAATGAAAAACTGTTTTTT
CASSAGTTNEKLFF
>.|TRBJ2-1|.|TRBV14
TGTGCCAGCAGCCCCTTTCTGGCCGATGAGCAGTTCTTC
CASSPFLADEQFF
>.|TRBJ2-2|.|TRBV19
TGTGCCAGTACATCAGGGCTTCCCGGGGAGCTGTTTTTT
CASTSGLPGELFF
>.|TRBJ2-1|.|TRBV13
TGTGCCAGCAGCTTATTGAATAGGGCGGGCAGGGACTATGAGCAGTTCTTC
CASSLLNRAGRDYEQFF
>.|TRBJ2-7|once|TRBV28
TGTGCCAGCAGTAACTACGAGCAGTACTTC
CASSNYEQYF
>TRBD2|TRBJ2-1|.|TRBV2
TGTGCCAGCAGCCCGATATTAGGACTAGCGGGTACTGAGCAGTTCTTC
CASSPILGLAGTEQFF
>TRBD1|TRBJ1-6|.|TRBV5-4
TGTGCCAGCAGCCATGGACAGGCAGATAATTCACCCCTCCACTTT
CASSHGQADNSPLHF
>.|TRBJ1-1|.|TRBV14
TGTGCCAGCAGCCCCTTCGGGGTTAACACTGAAGCTTTCTTT
CASSPFGVNTEAFF
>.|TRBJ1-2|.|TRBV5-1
TGCGCCAGCAGCTCGGCAGGGGACACTAACTATGGCTACACCTTC
CASSSAGDTNYGYTF
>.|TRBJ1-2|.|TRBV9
TGTGCCAGCAGCCCCCGACAGCTAGCTAACTATGGCTACACCTTC
CASSPRQLANYGYTF
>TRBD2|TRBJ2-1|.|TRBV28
TGTGCCAGCAGTTTGGGCCTAGCGGGAGAGACCTACAATGAGCAGTTCTTC
CASSLGLAGETYNEQFF
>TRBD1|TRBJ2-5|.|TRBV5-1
TGCGCCAGCAGCCCCGGCCTGACAGGGCTACAAGAGACCCAGTACTTC
CASSPGLTGLQETQYF
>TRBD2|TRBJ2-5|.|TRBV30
TGTGCCTGGAGCGTCCCGGGACTAGGGGGGGAGACCCAGTACTTC
CAWSVPGLGGETQYF